These 27 T cell receptor beta chains came from one sample sequenced in a study of T-cell memory formation after mild COVID-19 (dated by TCRdb to the early 2020s). The method behind the library was 5' RACE. Sequencing relied on an Illumina NovaSeq 6000. TCRdb handled the public reads itself, with Q25 trimming in fastp and clone calling in MiXCR, and kept productive beta chains. Entries are consolidated by CDR3 protein sequence, retaining the most common genes and DNA. The sample table lists roughly 550,000 distinct CDR3 sequences, over 20% of them with a count of one. The ten largest clones add up to roughly an eighth of the sample. The sequenced sample was PBMCs or a T cell subset sorted from them (not recorded which). All receptors derive from an adult woman who had mild COVID-19 (a few samples of this study predate the infection). The sample titles of this study are shuffled in the database, so cell type and time point are left out; the donor was told from shared clones.

The chain uses TRBV7-2 and TRBJ2-3; 7 positions match TRBD2. The CDR3 runs to 15 residues. V shed 2 bases and J 2 bases; nucleotides not matched to a gene: 4. CDR1 and CDR2 from the germline V gene are SGHTA and FQGNSA. The CDR3 protein is CASSLQAGLTDTQYF. In DNA form, the CDR3 reads TGTGCCAGCAGCTTACAAGCGGGACTCACAGATACGCAGTATTTT.

The genes are TRBV12-3 or TRBV12-4 and TRBJ2-6; D remains ambiguous. CDR3 length: 14 residues. Between the trimmed V and J ends, which lost 5 bases and 2 bases, there was a span of 7 bases. DNA of the CDR3: TGTGCCAGCAGTCAAAGGACTGGGGCCAACGTCCTGACTTTC. It specifies CASSQRTGANVLTF.

This clonotype has more than one count but fewer than ten. This chain links TRBV12-3 or TRBV12-4 with TRBJ2-3; D gene ambiguous. The CDR3 extends over 15 amino acids. V was clipped by 3 bases and J by 0 bases, with 10 bases between them. CDR3 bases: TGTGCCAGCAGTTTGGACGGAACTAGCACAGATACGCAGTATTTT. Residues: CASSLDGTSTDTQYF.

The chain employs TRBV11-3 and TRBJ2-5; 7 nucleotides agree with TRBD2. The germline V gene has CDR1 SGHNT and CDR2 YENEEA. With V trimmed by 4 bases and J by 2 bases, 7 bases remained unmatched. The CDR3 contains 15 residues. CDR3 sequence reads: CASSSDPGGQETQYF. In DNA, the CDR3 is TGTGCCAGCAGCTCGGACCCGGGAGGACAAGAGACCCAGTACTTC.

V is TRBV20-1 and J is TRBJ2-5; 7 bases align to TRBD1. The CDR3 has 14 amino acids. In germline, CDR1 is DFQATT, CDR2 SNEGSKA (reference sequence). V trimming: 1 base; J trimming: 2 bases; junction bases outside the gene matches: 4. CDR3 residues: CSARAGQAQETQYF. CDR3 sequence (DNA): TGCAGTGCTAGAGCCGGACAGGCGCAAGAGACCCAGTACTTC.

This clonotype was counted only a few times. The chain couples TRBV7-6 to TRBJ2-5; TRBD1 aligns across 7 bases. V dropped 5 bases and J dropped 2; count of bases not matched to a gene: 8. This CDR3 region has 15 residues. Germline CDR1 is SGHVS and CDR2 is FNYEAQ. For the CDR3, the DNA is TGTGCCAGCAGCCCGCAACCGGGACAGCAAGAGACCCAGTACTTC. Translating gives CASSPQPGQQETQYF.

This clonotype was counted between two and nine times. The rearrangement joins TRBV3-1 to TRBJ1-2; D remains unclear. The V end was cut by 7 bases, the J end by 1 base, with 10 bases between. From germline, CDR1 is LGHDT and CDR2 YNNKEL (reference sequence). The CDR3 extends over 13 amino acids. The DNA of the CDR3 is TGTGCCAGCAACCCCGGAAATAACTATGGCTACACCTTC. Translated, it gives CASNPGNNYGYTF.

This clonotype was seen repeatedly, ten times or more. This chain joins TRBV7-2 and TRBJ1-2, with D maybe TRBD1 (5 bases). There are 15 residues in the CDR3. The germline gives CDR1 SGHTA, CDR2 FQGNSA. V was clipped by 5 bases and J by 0 bases, with 13 bases between them. The CDR3 is CASSPSGATNYGYTF. The CDR3 nucleotides read TGTGCCAGCAGCCCCAGCGGGGCTACTAACTATGGCTACACCTTC.

The chain joins TRBV12-3 or TRBV12-4 to TRBJ2-5; 7 bases line up with TRBD1. The CDR3 spans 16 residues. J lost 3 bases, V lost 0 bases, and 7 bases had no gene match. The CDR3 protein is CASSLAGRGPEETQYF. As DNA, the CDR3 is TGTGCCAGCAGTTTAGCGGGAAGGGGGCCGGAAGAGACCCAGTACTTC.

In its sample, this clonotype was seen a few times. The chain employs TRBV4-1 and TRBJ2-7; D may be TRBD1 or TRBD2 (6 bases each). Germline V gives CDR1 MGHRA, CDR2 YSYEKL. Trimming removed 4 bases from V and 2 bases from J, with 12 bases in between. CDR3 length equals 14 residues. The DNA for the CDR3 is TGCGCCAGCAGCCGAGGGGGGACAACCTACGAGCAGTACTTC. It yields the protein CASSRGGTTYEQYF.

V is TRBV5-6 and J is TRBJ1-1; TRBD1 might be the D (6 bases). V lost 0 bases and J 7 bases, leaving 13 bases between the germline ends. The CDR3 is made up of 14 amino acids. Germline V gene lookup returns CDR1 SGHDT and CDR2 YYEEEE. In DNA form, the CDR3 reads TGTGCCAGCAGCTTGGGAACCAGGACAGTTGAAGCTTTCTTT. Residues: CASSLGTRTVEAFF.

This clonotype was observed many times. CDR3 sequence reads: CASSETGGPYEQYF. The CDR3 region has the DNA TGTGCCAGCAGTGAAACAGGGGGTCCCTACGAGCAGTACTTC. The chain has TRBV25-1 and TRBJ2-7; 8 bases align to TRBD1. Germline V gives CDR1 MGHDK, CDR2 SYGVNS. This CDR3 region has 14 residues. V shed 2 bases, J shed 2 bases, and the junction held 2 bases outside the gene matches.

This clonotype has just a few counts. This chain uses TRBV28 with TRBJ2-5; 8 positions agree with TRBD1. V trimming: 3 bases; J trimming: 5 bases; junction bases outside the gene matches: 5. The germline V gene encodes CDR1 MDHEN and CDR2 SYDVKM. The CDR3 has 14 amino acids. For the CDR3, the DNA is TGTGCCAGCAGTTTCCGGACAGGGAAGGAGACCCAGTACTTC. Translated, it gives CASSFRTGKETQYF.

V gene TRBV7-3 combines with J gene TRBJ2-1; tentative D call: TRBD1 (5 bases). Germline V lookup: CDR1 SGHTA, CDR2 FQGTGA. The CDR3 runs to 16 residues. V was trimmed by 5 bases and J by 5 bases, leaving 19 bases between them. The CDR3 loop is CASSLTAATVNNEQFF. The DNA for the CDR3 is TGTGCCAGCAGCCTCACGGCTGCGACAGTAAACAATGAGCAGTTCTTC. Combining the CDR3 with reference TRBV7-3 and TRBJ2-1 gives the whole variable domain GAGVSQTPSNKVTEKGKYVELRCDPISGHTALYWYRQSLGQGPEFLIYFQGTGAADDSGLPNDRFFAVRPEGSVSTLKIQRTERGDSAVYLCASSLTAATVNNEQFFGPGTRLTVL.

This clonotype was counted between two and nine times. This sequence joins TRBV14 and TRBJ2-7; D perhaps matches TRBD1 (5 bases). Trimming removed 4 bases at V and 0 bases at J, with 13 bases between. CDR3 length: 15 residues. The germline gives CDR1 SGHDN, CDR2 FVKESK. The CDR3 region is CASSRTGLGSYEQYF. CDR3 nucleotide sequence: TGTGCCAGCAGCCGAACAGGTTTAGGCTCCTACGAGCAGTACTTC.

The chain joins TRBV20-1 to TRBJ2-1; D assignment may be TRBD1 or TRBD2 (5 bases each). Germline loops: CDR1 DFQATT, CDR2 SNEGSKA (reference sequence). Trimming removed 0 bases at V and 7 bases at J, with 19 bases between. The CDR3 runs to 16 residues. This CDR3 reads CSARDDDSVEGNEQFF. The CDR3 DNA sequence: TGCAGTGCTAGAGATGACGACAGCGTCGAGGGGAATGAGCAGTTCTTC.

This clonotype appeared many times. The chain carries TRBV7-9 and TRBJ2-1; D might be TRBD1 (6 bases). The V gene lost 5 bases and the J gene lost 5 bases, with 10 bases spanning the gap. The CDR3 loop spans 13 amino acids. Germline V gives CDR1 SEHNR, CDR2 FQNEAQ (reference sequence). The CDR3 reads CASSPGQHNEQFF. DNA for the CDR3: TGTGCCAGCAGCCCTGGACAGCACAATGAGCAGTTCTTC. The full variable domain, rest sourced from reference TRBV7-9 and TRBJ2-1, is DTGVSQNPRHKITKRGQNVTFRCDPISEHNRLYWYRQTLGQGPEFLTYFQNEAQLEKSRLLSDRFSAERPKGSFSTLEIQRTEQGDSAMYLCASSPGQHNEQFFGPGTRLTVL.

This clonotype was observed a handful of times. The rearrangement joins TRBV5-1 to TRBJ2-7, with D unresolved. The CDR3 runs to 15 residues. Trimming took off 2 bases at V and 6 bases at J, with 18 bases between the two ends. Germline CDR1 SGHRS, CDR2 YFSETQ. CDR3 nucleotide sequence: TGCGCCAGCAGCTTATCCCTGGCAGTCGGTTCCGAGCAGTACTTC. Translated: CASSLSLAVGSEQYF.

The CDR3 here is CASRTGTESYGYTF. CDR3 sequence (DNA): TGTGCCAGCAGAACCGGGACAGAGAGCTATGGCTACACCTTC. The gene calls are TRBV6-6 and TRBJ1-2, with 7 positions matching TRBD1. V was clipped by 6 bases and J by 4 bases; unmatched bases: 8. Germline V gene data show CDR1 as MNHNY and CDR2 as SVGAGI (reference sequence). The CDR3 runs 14 residues.

In this sample, this clonotype turned up a few times. The chain links TRBV20-1 to TRBJ1-4; 7 bases match TRBD1. The V gene's germline CDR1 is DFQATT and CDR2 SNEGSKA (reference sequence). The CDR3 consists of 13 residues. V lost 2 bases, J lost 6 bases, and 3 bases stayed unmatched. CDR3 loop: CSARTGTDEKLFF. In DNA form, the CDR3 reads TGCAGTGCTAGAACCGGGACAGATGAAAAACTGTTTTTT.

The chain couples TRBV5-6 to TRBJ1-2, with 7 bases fitting TRBD1. Losses at the gene ends were 6 bases for V and 2 bases for J; bases not matched to a gene: 4. CDR1 SGHDT and CDR2 YYEEEE come from the germline V gene. The CDR3 spans 13 residues. Here the CDR3 reads CASNNRGNYGYTF. In DNA form, the CDR3 reads TGTGCCAGCAACAACAGGGGAAACTATGGCTACACCTTC.

Only a few counts were recorded for this clonotype. CDR3 protein: CASSEVGQWEFF. CDR3 sequence (DNA): TGTGCCAGCAGTGAGGTAGGACAGTGGGAGTTCTTC. J is TRBJ2-1 and V is TRBV2, with D perhaps TRBD1 (6 bases). CDR3 length: 12 residues. Germline V gene sequence: CDR1 SNHLY, CDR2 FYNNEI. V was cut by 3 bases and J by 14 bases, with 14 bases left in between.

This chain uses TRBV9 with TRBJ2-5; no clear D. CDR1 and CDR2 from the germline V gene are SGDLS and YYNGEE. This CDR3 contains 15 residues. V shed 0 bases and J shed 0 bases, with 9 bases lying between them. In nucleotides, the CDR3 is TGTGCCAGCAGCGTAGCTCTCAGCGACCAAGAGACCCAGTACTTC. This gives the protein CASSVALSDQETQYF.

The chain is built from TRBV27 and TRBJ1-1; D gene unclear. The CDR3 contains 11 residues. The ends were cut back, 8 bases at V and 3 bases at J, with 7 bases in the middle. The V gene's germline CDR1 is MNHEY and CDR2 SMNVEV (reference sequence). CDR3 amino acids: CASPDHTEAFF. The CDR3 DNA reads TGTGCCAGCCCCGACCACACTGAAGCTTTCTTT.

V is TRBV12-3 or TRBV12-4 and J is TRBJ2-5, with D possibly matching TRBD2 (6 bases). V lost 6 bases and J 3 bases, leaving 14 bases between the germline ends. CDR3 length: 14 amino acids. Here the CDR3 DNA reads TGTGCCAGCAGCCTTAGCGGAGCAAAAGAGACCCAGTACTTC. This sequence encodes CASSLSGAKETQYF.

This clonotype was seen many times. CDR3 loop: CSASGLAGLPLFEQFF. The CDR3 DNA reads TGCAGTGCTAGCGGACTAGCGGGTCTCCCGTTGTTTGAGCAGTTCTTC. The V call is TRBV20-1, the J call TRBJ2-1, with TRBD2 matching over 11 bases. Germline assignment: CDR1 DFQATT and CDR2 SNEGSKA (reference sequence). V shed 3 bases, J shed 9 bases, and the junction held 13 bases outside the gene matches. This CDR3 comprises 16 residues.

The chain has TRBV6-1 and TRBJ2-7, with D perhaps matching TRBD1 (5 bases). The length of the CDR3 is 15 residues. The ends were cut back, 6 bases at V and 6 bases at J, with 21 bases in the middle. The germline gives CDR1 MNHNS, CDR2 SASEGT. This chain's CDR3 is CASSDSDRIRGEQYF. The DNA of the CDR3 is TGTGCCAGCAGCGACAGTGATCGGATCCGAGGCGAGCAGTACTTC.